This TCR beta chain was captured by sequencing in a study of T cell changes during pregnancy in multiple sclerosis (dated 2019 in TCRdb). For context, the study as a whole: In women with multiple sclerosis, the researchers looked at how the T cell repertoire shifted as pregnancy progressed.

On this clone: Its antigen has not been determined. No quality values exist for individual bases; no much larger clone is one base distant.

Libraries were constructed by the immunoSEQ multiplex PCR assay. TCRdb re-hosts the immuneACCESS table, in-frame sequences only. Its copies lack some clones; in the studies checked, an unresolved V gene accounts for under half of them, and the cause for the rest is not known. The sample data list more than 75,000 clones, and about 94% of these were observed just once. Jointly, the top ten make up around 2.5% of the sample. V was cut back by 7 bases and J by 7 bases, leaving a gap of 13 bases between them. The CDR3 contains 13 residues, cysteine and phenylalanine counted. The entry retains the CDR3 DNA only, 39 bases that are in frame from base 1. For CDR1 and CDR2, the germline V gene (reference sequence) lists MNHEY and SMNVEV.

The sample here was peripheral blood, taken in the third trimester of pregnancy. The V and J genes are TRBV27 and TRBJ1-4; a confident D gene designation cannot be given. This TCR came from a female donor with multiple sclerosis, enrolled in a pregnancy study. The CDR3 is CASTLSGSEKLFF. The sequenced DNA is TGTGCCAGCACTCTATCGGGGAGTGAAAAACTGTTTTTT.